This TCR beta chain was captured by sequencing in a study of shared clonotypes between healthy human individuals. V gave up 2 bases and J gave up 6 bases; unmatched junction bases: 3. Germline V gene sequence: CDR1 MNHEY, CDR2 SVGAGI. The CDR3 length is 14 residues. Profiling relied on immunoSEQ multiplex PCR, and the TCRdb table lists in-frame clones only, not all of them. The table has some 1.5 million clones, around 97% seen once; the top ten hold 1% to 1.5%. The sequence was collected from a man between 25 and 39 years old in good health. This chain joins TRBV6-5 and TRBJ2-2, with 7 positions matching TRBD1. The sample was naive CD4+ T cells sorted from blood. The sample's subset: CD45RA+ positively selected. This chain's CDR3 is CASSYAQGAGELFF. The CDR3 nucleotides read TGTGCCAGCAGTTACGCCCAGGGGGCCGGGGAGCTGTTTTTT.